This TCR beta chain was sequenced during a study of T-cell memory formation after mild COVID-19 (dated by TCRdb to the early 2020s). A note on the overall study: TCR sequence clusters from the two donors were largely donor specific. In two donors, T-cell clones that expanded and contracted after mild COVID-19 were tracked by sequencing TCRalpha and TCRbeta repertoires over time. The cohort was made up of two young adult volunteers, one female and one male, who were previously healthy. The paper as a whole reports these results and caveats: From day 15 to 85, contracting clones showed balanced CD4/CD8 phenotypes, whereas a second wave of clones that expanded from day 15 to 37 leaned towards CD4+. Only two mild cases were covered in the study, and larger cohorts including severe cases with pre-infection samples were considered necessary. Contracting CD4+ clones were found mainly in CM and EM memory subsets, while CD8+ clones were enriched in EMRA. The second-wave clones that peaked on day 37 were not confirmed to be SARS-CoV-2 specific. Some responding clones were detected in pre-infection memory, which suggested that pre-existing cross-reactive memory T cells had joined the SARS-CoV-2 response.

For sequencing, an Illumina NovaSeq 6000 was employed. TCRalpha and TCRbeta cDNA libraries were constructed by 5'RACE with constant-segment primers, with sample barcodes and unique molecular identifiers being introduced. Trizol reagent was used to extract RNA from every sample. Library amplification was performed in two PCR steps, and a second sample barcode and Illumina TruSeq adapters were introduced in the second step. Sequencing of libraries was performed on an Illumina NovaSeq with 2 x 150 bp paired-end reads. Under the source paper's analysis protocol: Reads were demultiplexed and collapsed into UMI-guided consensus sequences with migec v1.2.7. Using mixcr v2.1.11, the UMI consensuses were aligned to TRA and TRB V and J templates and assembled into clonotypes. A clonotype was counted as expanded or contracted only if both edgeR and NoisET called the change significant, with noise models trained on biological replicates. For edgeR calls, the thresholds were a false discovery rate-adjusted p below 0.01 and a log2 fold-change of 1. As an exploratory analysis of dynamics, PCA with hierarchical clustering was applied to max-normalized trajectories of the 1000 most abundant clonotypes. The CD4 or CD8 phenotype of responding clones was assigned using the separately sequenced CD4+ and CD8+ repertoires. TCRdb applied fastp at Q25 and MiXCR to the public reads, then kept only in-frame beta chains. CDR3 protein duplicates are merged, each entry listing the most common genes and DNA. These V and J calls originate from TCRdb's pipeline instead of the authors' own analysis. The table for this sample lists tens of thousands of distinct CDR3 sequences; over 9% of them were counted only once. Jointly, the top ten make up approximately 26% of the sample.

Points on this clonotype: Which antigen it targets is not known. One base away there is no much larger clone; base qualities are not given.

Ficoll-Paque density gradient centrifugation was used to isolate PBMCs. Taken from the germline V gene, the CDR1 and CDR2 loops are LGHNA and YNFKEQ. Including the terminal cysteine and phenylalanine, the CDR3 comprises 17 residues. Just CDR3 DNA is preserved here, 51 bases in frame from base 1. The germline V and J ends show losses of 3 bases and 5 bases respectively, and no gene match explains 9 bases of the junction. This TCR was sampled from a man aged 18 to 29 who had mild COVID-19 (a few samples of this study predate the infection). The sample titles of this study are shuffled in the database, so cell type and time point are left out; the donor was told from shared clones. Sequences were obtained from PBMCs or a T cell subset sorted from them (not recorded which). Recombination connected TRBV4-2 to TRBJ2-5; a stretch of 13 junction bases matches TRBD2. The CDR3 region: CASSQADTSGGAETQYF. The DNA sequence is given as TGTGCCAGCAGCCAGGCCGATACTAGCGGGGGGGCGGAGACCCAGTACTTC.